This T cell receptor (beta chain) was identified in a study of PD-1 blockade in classical Hodgkin lymphoma. Study-wide results and limits: The study found complete responders had baseline diversity similar to newly diagnosed patients.

Regarding time point: cycle 4 day 1 (C4D1), after more than five weeks of nivolumab. Relapses following autologous stem cell transplantation were seen in all patients, with brentuximab vedotin exposure varying. Reported best responses ranged across complete response, partial response or progressive disease. Clones were read by immunoSEQ multiplex PCR, and TCRdb kept only the in-frame ones, dropping some. Altogether 99,000 or so clones are present, roughly nine tenths being singletons, with the ten largest covering roughly 19%. Worth noting for this clone: No antigen is known for it.

Germline CDR1 and CDR2: GTSNPN and SVGIG (reference sequence). The CDR3 runs 14 residues. Trimming pared 3 bases from V and 4 bases from J, leaving 13 bases between. This TCR was sampled from a human donor with classical Hodgkin lymphoma. The gene calls are TRBV30 and TRBJ1-3; D remains unclear. The material was peripheral blood mononuclear cells (PBMCs), obtained before the fourth cycle of nivolumab. This CDR3 reads CAWSRTLGGNTIYF. CDR3 DNA sequence: TGTGCCTGGAGCCGTACACTGGGGGGAAACACCATATATTTT.